This T cell receptor (beta chain) was profiled in a study of cytomegalovirus exposure and HLA in healthy donors. Study-wide findings and caveats: Testing in vitro showed three CMV-associated chains specific for CMV antigens. Generally TCR sequences proved uncommon, though certain public TCRs appeared in numerous donors. Subsequent analysis showed first-cohort TCR clusters tending to co-occur in 120 or so validation repertoires.

The validation cohort, a group of some 120 subjects, included the donors and was separate from the roughly 700-subject first cohort. This table comes from immunoSEQ multiplex PCR, and its TCRdb copy is limited to in-frame clones, with some not included. The sample has approximately 150,000 clones, over 80% seen once. A remark on this clone: Antigen: not known.

The clonotype originates from a man aged 25 to 45 in good health and CMV-seropositive. The sample taken for sequencing was PBMCs.

The CDR3, as DNA: TGCGCCAGCAGCCCTACAGGACTAGCGGGGGGGACAAACTACGAGCAGTACTTC. Residues: CASSPTGLAGGTNYEQYF. This rearrangement joins TRBV5-1 to TRBJ2-7; 15 nucleotides agree with TRBD2. V lost 4 bases, J lost 3 bases, and 11 bases stayed unmatched. The CDR3 has 18 amino acids. Germline V CDR1 and CDR2: SGHRS, YFSETQ.